This T cell receptor beta chain derives from a study of cytomegalovirus exposure and HLA in healthy donors. Study-wide findings and caveats: In a later analysis, the majority of CMV-associated beta chains seemingly showed HLA restriction. Reports showed the classifier diagnosing cytomegalovirus status with high specificity and sensitivity.

The PCR contained 60 Vbeta and 13 Jbeta primers. Profiling relied on immunoSEQ multiplex PCR, and the TCRdb table lists in-frame clones only, not all of them. The sample has 60,000 or so clones. A note on this clone: Its matching antigen is unknown.

This CDR3 is 15 amino acids long. Germline V gene data show CDR1 as SGHAT and CDR2 as FQNNGV. J was trimmed by 3 bases and V by 5 bases; bases with no gene match: 5. Sequenced material: PBMCs. The clonotype comes from a woman aged 18 to 35 in good health and CMV-seronegative. This chain connects TRBV11-2 to TRBJ1-3, with TRBD1 matching over 9 bases. The CDR3 DNA reads as TGTGCCAGCAGCCACCGGGACAGGGTTGGAAACACCATATATTTT. As protein: CASSHRDRVGNTIYF.